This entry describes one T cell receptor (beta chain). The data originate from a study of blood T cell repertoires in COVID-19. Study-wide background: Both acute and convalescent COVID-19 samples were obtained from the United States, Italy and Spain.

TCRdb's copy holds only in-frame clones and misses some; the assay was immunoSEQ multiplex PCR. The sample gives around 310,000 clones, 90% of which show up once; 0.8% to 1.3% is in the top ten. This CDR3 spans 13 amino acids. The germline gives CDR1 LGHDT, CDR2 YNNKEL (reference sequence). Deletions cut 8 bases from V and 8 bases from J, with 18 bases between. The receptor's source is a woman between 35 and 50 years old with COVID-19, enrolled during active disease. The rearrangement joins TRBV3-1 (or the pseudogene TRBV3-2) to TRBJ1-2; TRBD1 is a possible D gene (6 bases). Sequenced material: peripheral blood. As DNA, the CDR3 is TGTGCCAGCGCGGGGGCCAAATCGGGCGGCTACACCTTC. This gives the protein CASAGAKSGGYTF.